The clone carrying this TCR beta chain has just a few counts. Its antigen is unknown. TCRdb used MiXCR to reprocess the reads, holding one entry per CDR3 protein. The sample includes around 450,000 distinct CDR3 sequences, 11% of them seen just once. These data are taken from a study of T cell repertoires in cytomegalovirus infection. Study-wide background: CMV infection together with matching HLA type was indicated by public TCR beta signatures. General study results and limits: The cumulative frequency of public TCR beta families identified carriers of CMV plus the relevant HLA. HLA-C-restricted CMV-specific TCR beta clonotypes prevailed in the ex vivo response.

This CDR3 region has 13 residues. Germline CDR1 and CDR2: LGHDT and YNNKEL (reference sequence). Trimming took 6 bases from V and 2 from J, leaving 8 bases between them. The receptor's source is a human donor in good health (CMV status not recorded). Some clones in this sample may be carry-over from other donors' samples. The chain links TRBV3-1 to TRBJ2-1, with a possible D match to TRBD2 (5 bases). The sample taken for sequencing was PBMCs. The CDR3 loop reads CASSNGAYNEQFF. The DNA of the CDR3 is TGTGCCAGCAGTAACGGGGCCTACAATGAGCAGTTCTTC.